This is a list of T cell receptor beta chains from one sample in a study of OX40 agonist ivuxolimab in advanced cancers. The method was immunoSEQ multiplex PCR; TCRdb's version includes in-frame clones alone and lacks a portion of them. The sample lists roughly 20,000 clones, about 86% occurring once. Sample: CD4+ or CD8+ T cells sorted from blood, taken in a trial of the OX40 agonist ivuxolimab. All receptors come from an adult with an advanced solid tumor such as melanoma, head and neck, liver or kidney cancer. The CDR3 runs from the conserved cysteine through the conserved F or W. A D gene is named only where the DNA matches it firmly. Not all rows give a size; the values are once, few, many and, for expanded clones, a class.

abundance	d_gene	v_gene	j_gene	CDR3nt	CDR3aa
NA	TRBD1	TRBV5-1	TRBJ1-2	TGCGCCAGCAGCTTACAGGGGGCGCAGAACTATGGCTACACCTTC	CASSLQGAQNYGYTF
NA	TRBD1	TRBV27	TRBJ2-7	TGTGCCAGCAGTTTTCGCGGACAGGGGCTTTTAGAGCAGTACTTC	CASSFRGQGLLEQYF
NA	NA	TRBV29-1	TRBJ2-7	TGCAGCGTTTCAACTGGGGGGCTGAGTCCCTACGAGCAGTACTTC	CSVSTGGLSPYEQYF
NA	TRBD1	TRBV5-6	TRBJ2-3	TGTGCCAGCAGCCTGAAACAGGGGGCCGGCACAGATACGCAGTATTTT	CASSLKQGAGTDTQYF
NA	TRBD2	TRBV27	TRBJ2-1	TGTGCCAGCAATCAAGCGGGAGCTCAATACAATGAGCAGTTCTTC	CASNQAGAQYNEQFF
once	TRBD1	TRBV30	TRBJ1-1	TGTGCCCGGGACAGTAAGACAAACACTGAAGCTTTCTTT	CARDSKTNTEAFF
NA	NA	TRBV7-8	TRBJ2-1	TGTGCCAGCAGCTTTTTAGCGGTTAACAATGAGCAGTTCTTC	CASSFLAVNNEQFF
NA	TRBD2	TRBV7-6	TRBJ2-5	TGTGCCAGCAGCTTAGCTCGGGGACTAGCGGGAGCCGCCCCCAAAGAGACCCAGTACTTC	CASSLARGLAGAAPKETQYF
NA	TRBD2	TRBV10-1	TRBJ2-2	TGCGCCAGCAGTGCAGTAAGGACTAGCGGAACCGGGGAGCTGTTTTTT	CASSAVRTSGTGELFF
NA	NA	TRBV5-1	TRBJ2-7	TGCGCCAGCAGTAATGGGGCGTACGAGCAGTACTTC	CASSNGAYEQYF
NA	NA	TRBV19	TRBJ1-5	TGTGCCAGTAGTACCTACGGGATACCAGTAAAGCCCCAGCATTTT	CASSTYGIPVKPQHF
NA	NA	TRBV9	TRBJ1-1	TGTGCCAGCAGCGTGACAGGGAACACTGAAGCTTTCTTT	CASSVTGNTEAFF
NA	NA	TRBV30	TRBJ1-5	TGTGCCTTAACGGGGGGGTCGAATCAGCCCCAGCATTTT	CALTGGSNQPQHF
NA	NA	TRBV27	TRBJ1-5	TGTGCCAGCACCCAGCAGGTTGCTTCGGAGGAGGTTGGGCAGCCCCAGCATTTT	CASTQQVASEEVGQPQHF
NA	NA	TRBV11-3	TRBJ1-1	TGTGCCAGCAGCTTAGAAGCGGGTACTGAAGCTTTCTTT	CASSLEAGTEAFF
NA	NA	TRBV13	TRBJ2-3	TGTGCCAGCAGCTTCAATAGGGGGGCAGATACGCAGTATTTT	CASSFNRGADTQYF
NA	TRBD2	TRBV5-1	TRBJ2-1	TGCGCCAGCAGCTTAGGGCCCAGCGGGGGGCGGTACAATGAGCAGTTCTTC	CASSLGPSGGRYNEQFF
NA	NA	TRBV11-2	TRBJ1-2	TGTGCCAGCAGCTGGAGCGAGGGGGTCTATGGCTACACCTTC	CASSWSEGVYGYTF
NA	NA	TRBV2	TRBJ1-6	TGTGCCAGCGTGGAAACAGGGACCTATAATTCACCCCTCCACTTT	CASVETGTYNSPLHF
NA	TRBD1	TRBV5-5	TRBJ1-5	TGTGCCAGCAGCTTTGGACAGGGGGCGAACTTCGGCAATCAGCCCCAGCATTTT	CASSFGQGANFGNQPQHF
NA	NA	TRBV18	TRBJ2-1	TGTGCCAGCTCACAGACGGACTTATACAATGAGCAGTTCTTC	CASSQTDLYNEQFF
NA	TRBD2	TRBV5-1	TRBJ2-2	TGCGCCAGCAGCCCGGGACTAGCGGGAGGGAACACCGGGGAGCTGTTTTTT	CASSPGLAGGNTGELFF
NA	TRBD1	TRBV5-6	TRBJ1-1	TGTGCCAGCAGACCGGGACAGAGGGAGACTGAAGCTTTCTTT	CASRPGQRETEAFF
NA	TRBD2	TRBV29-1	TRBJ2-5	TGCAGCGTGCGAGCGGGAGTAGGGGAGACCCAGTACTTC	CSVRAGVGETQYF
NA	NA	TRBV9	TRBJ2-3	TGTGCCAGCAGCGCTCGTCCTAGTGATACGCAGTATTTT	CASSARPSDTQYF
once	TRBD2	TRBV6-6	TRBJ2-7	TGTGCCAGCAGTTACTCGCCTAGCGGGGCCCTCGAGCAGTACTTC	CASSYSPSGALEQYF
NA	TRBD2	TRBV11-1	TRBJ2-5	TGTGCCAGCAGCCCTAGACTAGCGGAGACCCAGTACTTC	CASSPRLAETQYF
few	NA	TRBV29-1	TRBJ1-6	TGCAGCGTTGGGTGGGGGTCGGACGCACCCCTCCACTTT	CSVGWGSDAPLHF
NA	TRBD1	TRBV6-6	TRBJ1-5	TGTGCCAGCAGTTACTCGTCAGGGGGCAACAATCAGCCCCAGCATTTT	CASSYSSGGNNQPQHF
NA	NA	TRBV5-5	TRBJ1-1	TGTGCCAGCAGCTTGGGTGGGGGTAGTGGGACTGAAGCTTTCTTT	CASSLGGGSGTEAFF
NA	NA	TRBV7-9	TRBJ1-3	TGTGCCAGCAGCTTAGATAAGGGGACTCTCTCTGGAAACACCATATATTTT	CASSLDKGTLSGNTIYF
NA	NA	TRBV5-4	TRBJ2-5	TGTGCCAGCAGCTCCCGTGGACAAGAGACCCAGTACTTC	CASSSRGQETQYF
once	TRBD2	TRBV18	TRBJ2-3	TGTGCCAGCTCACCACGGTTCCAGCGGGAGTCGGCAGATACGCAGTATTTT	CASSPRFQRESADTQYF
once	NA	TRBV19	TRBJ1-2	TGTGCCAGTAGTATAAGTGTCTATGGCTACACCTTC	CASSISVYGYTF
few	NA	TRBV28	TRBJ2-7	TGTGCCAGCAGTCCGCCCACCTACGAGCAGTACTTC	CASSPPTYEQYF
NA	TRBD2	TRBV9	TRBJ2-3	TGTGCCAGCAGCTCCAGGGAGGGTGCCACAGATACGCAGTATTTT	CASSSREGATDTQYF
NA	NA	TRBV4-3	TRBJ2-7	TGCGCCAGCAGCCAAGATCTTGTGGGATTAAAGTACTTC	CASSQDLVGLKYF
NA	NA	TRBV11-2	TRBJ1-2	TGTGCCAGCAGCTTAGACGGCCGGGCAGGTCTGCCTACCTTC	CASSLDGRAGLPTF
NA	NA	TRBV7-6	TRBJ1-1	TGTGCCAGCAGCTCCACAGGTGCCTACACTGAAGCTTTCTTT	CASSSTGAYTEAFF
NA	TRBD2	TRBV5-4	TRBJ2-2	TGTGCCAGCAGCTTGTCGCGGGGGGGCCGAACCGGGGAGCTGTTTTTT	CASSLSRGGRTGELFF
NA	NA	TRBV7-6	TRBJ2-5	TGTGCCAGCAGCTTAGTGGGGAACCGGGAGACCCAGTACTTC	CASSLVGNRETQYF
NA	NA	TRBV5-1	TRBJ1-1	TGCGCCAGCAGCTTGGATGGTACGGGTAACACTGAAGCTTTCTTT	CASSLDGTGNTEAFF
NA	NA	TRBV5-1	TRBJ2-3	TGCGCCAGCAGACCGACGTTGTCCGATACGCAGTATTTT	CASRPTLSDTQYF
NA	NA	TRBV5-4	TRBJ2-5	TGTGCCAGCAGCGATGGGGGCCGGGGACCTCAAGAGACCCAGTACTTC	CASSDGGRGPQETQYF
once	TRBD2	TRBV19	TRBJ2-3	TGTGCCACCTCAACCCCCAGCGGGATGAGCACAGATACGCAGTATTTT	CATSTPSGMSTDTQYF
NA	NA	TRBV7-2	TRBJ2-2	TGTGCCAGCAGCTTACGAGGCACCGGGGAGCTGTTTTTT	CASSLRGTGELFF
once	TRBD2	TRBV9	TRBJ2-2	TGTGCCAGCAGCGTAGACCTAGCGGGGGGGCCTAGCACCGGGGAGCTGTTTTTT	CASSVDLAGGPSTGELFF
NA	TRBD2	TRBV5-1	TRBJ2-7	TGCGCCAGTGGACTAGCGGAGAGCTCCTACGAGCAGTACTTC	CASGLAESSYEQYF
NA	NA	TRBV19	TRBJ1-1	TGTGCCAGTAGCGACAGGATGAACACTGAAGCTTTCTTT	CASSDRMNTEAFF
NA	NA	TRBV5-5	TRBJ2-2	TGTGCCAGCAGCTCAGCCTGGACAGCCTCCGGGGAGCTGTTTTTT	CASSSAWTASGELFF
NA	NA	TRBV19	TRBJ2-7	TGTGCCAGTAAGGGTACCTACGAGCAGTACTTC	CASKGTYEQYF
NA	NA	TRBV18	TRBJ1-4	TGTGCCAGCTCACCTACAGAGGAAAAACTGTTTTTT	CASSPTEEKLFF
NA	TRBD1	TRBV15	TRBJ2-1	TGTGCCACCAGCAGCCGGACAGGGGAAGGCGATGAGCAGTTCTTC	CATSSRTGEGDEQFF
NA	NA	TRBV4-1	TRBJ1-3	TGCGCCAGCAGCGTTAACTTAGGACGGATCTCTGGAAACACCATATATTTT	CASSVNLGRISGNTIYF
NA	TRBD2	TRBV7-6	TRBJ2-7	TGTGCCAGCAGCTTAGTAGTGGGAGGGGCCCCCAACTCCTACGAGCAGTACTTC	CASSLVVGGAPNSYEQYF
NA	NA	TRBV19	TRBJ1-1	TGTGCCAGTAAGCACCAGGGGTACGCTGAAGCTTTCTTT	CASKHQGYAEAFF
NA	NA	TRBV2	TRBJ2-1	TGTGCCAGCACGGGACTGGCACGGGGTGAGCAGTTCTTC	CASTGLARGEQFF